This paragraph covers one T cell receptor beta chain sequence. Antigen unknown. Sorted out of PBMCs were CD4+ T cells and CD8+ T cells. Following RNA extraction, reverse transcription yielded cDNA that acted as the sequencing template. Generated by immunoSEQ multiplex PCR, the TCRdb table keeps only in-frame clones and is missing some. The sample carries 150,000 or so clones, around 57% recorded once. The sample originates from a study of CD8+ T cells in alopecia areata. General study findings and limits: Lesional scalp, notably in alopecia totalis/universalis, had clonality above that of normal scalp.

Sequencing used CD4+ T cells sorted from blood. The clonotype originates from a human donor in good health.

DNA for the CDR3: TGCAGCGCGGGACAGTCCTACGAGCAGTACTTC. Translation: CSAGQSYEQYF. V and J are TRBV29-1 and TRBJ2-7, with 7 bases identical to TRBD1. This CDR3 has 11 residues. Germline CDR1 reads SQVTM; CDR2 reads ANQGSEA. The V segment lost 7 bases and the J segment 1 base; nucleotides outside the gene matches: 1.